This TCR beta chain emerged from a study of human T cells and chemical hapten exposure. Across the study: Small discrepancies in pooled library volume mainly accounted for the varying TCR yields per sample. Findings and caveats of the study: Sensitizing to DPC left TCRs with a frequency above 1 in 1000 unaltered.

What the library attached to individual cDNA molecules were unique molecular identifiers. How the authors handled the data: A per-sample median of around 100,000 TCRs was observed, with a range of roughly 20,000 to 750,000. TCRdb called the RACE reads again in MiXCR, with one record for every CDR3 protein. The authors' filters were not applied to this entry. The sample lists 130,000 or so distinct CDR3 sequences; approximately 10% were seen once. For this clonotype: Antigen: not known.

This CDR3 region has 15 residues. With 5 bases removed from V and 7 bases from J, the gap between germline ends came to 18 bases. Per the germline V gene, CDR1 is SGHVS and CDR2 is FQNEAQ. The sample's time point: healthy volunteer bleed at 2 weeks. The authors' total RNA extraction used unfractionated whole blood. Sequenced sample: whole blood. The V gene is TRBV7-8, the J gene TRBJ2-1; no clear D gene. The receptor was derived from a male donor in good health. Some clones in this sample may be carry-over from other donors' samples. Here the CDR3 DNA reads TGTGCCAGCAGCCAAAAGGGCCAGTTTGGGAATGAGCAGTTCTTC. This translates into CASSQKGQFGNEQFF.